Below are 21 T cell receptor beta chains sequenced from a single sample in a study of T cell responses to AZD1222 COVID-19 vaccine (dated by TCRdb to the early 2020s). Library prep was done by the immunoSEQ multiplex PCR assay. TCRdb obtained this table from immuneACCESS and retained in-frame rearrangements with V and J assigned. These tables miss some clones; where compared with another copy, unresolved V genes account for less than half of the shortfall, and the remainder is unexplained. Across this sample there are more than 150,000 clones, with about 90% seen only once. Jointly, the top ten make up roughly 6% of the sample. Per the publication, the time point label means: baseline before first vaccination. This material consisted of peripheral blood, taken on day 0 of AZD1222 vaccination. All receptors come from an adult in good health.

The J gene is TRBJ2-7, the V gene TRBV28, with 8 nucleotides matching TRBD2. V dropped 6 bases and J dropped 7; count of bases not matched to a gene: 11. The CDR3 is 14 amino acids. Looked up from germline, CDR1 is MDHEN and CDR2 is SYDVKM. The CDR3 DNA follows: TGTGCCAGCAGCCCCGGGGGGGACGGAAGGGAGCAGTACTTC. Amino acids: CASSPGGDGREQYF. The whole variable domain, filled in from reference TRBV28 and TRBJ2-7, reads DVKVTQSSRYLVKRTGEKVFLECVQDMDHENMFWYRQDPGLGLRLIYFSYDVKMKEKGDIPEGYSVSREKKERFSLILESASTNQTSMYLCASSPGGDGREQYFGPGTRLTVT.

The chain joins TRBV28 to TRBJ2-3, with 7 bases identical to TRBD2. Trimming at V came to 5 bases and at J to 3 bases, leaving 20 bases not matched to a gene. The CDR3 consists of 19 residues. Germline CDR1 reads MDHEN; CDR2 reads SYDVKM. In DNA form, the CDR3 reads TGTGCCAGCAGTGGAGAGGCGGGAGCGGGTCGGGCCCTTACAGATACGCAGTATTTT. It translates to CASSGEAGAGRALTDTQYF. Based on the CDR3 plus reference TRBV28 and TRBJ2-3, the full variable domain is DVKVTQSSRYLVKRTGEKVFLECVQDMDHENMFWYRQDPGLGLRLIYFSYDVKMKEKGDIPEGYSVSREKKERFSLILESASTNQTSMYLCASSGEAGAGRALTDTQYFGPGTRLTVL.

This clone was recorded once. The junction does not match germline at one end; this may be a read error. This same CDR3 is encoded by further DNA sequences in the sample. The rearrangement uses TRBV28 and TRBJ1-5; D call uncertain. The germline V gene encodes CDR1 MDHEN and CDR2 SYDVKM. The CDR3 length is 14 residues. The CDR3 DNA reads TGTGCCAGCAGTATGGTCTCTCATAATCAGCCTCAGCATTTT. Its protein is CASSMVSHNQPQHF. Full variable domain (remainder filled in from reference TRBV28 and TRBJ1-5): DVKVTQSSRYLVKRTGEKVFLECVQDMDHENMFWYRQDPGLGLRLIYFSYDVKMKEKGDIPEGYSVSREKKERFSLILESASTNQTSMYLCASSMVSHNQPQHFGDGTRLSIL.

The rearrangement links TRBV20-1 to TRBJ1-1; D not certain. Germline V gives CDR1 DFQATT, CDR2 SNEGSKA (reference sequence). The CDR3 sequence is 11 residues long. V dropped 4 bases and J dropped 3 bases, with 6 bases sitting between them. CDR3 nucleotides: TGCAGTGCTAAGGCCCACACTGAAGCTTTCTTT. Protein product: CSAKAHTEAFF.

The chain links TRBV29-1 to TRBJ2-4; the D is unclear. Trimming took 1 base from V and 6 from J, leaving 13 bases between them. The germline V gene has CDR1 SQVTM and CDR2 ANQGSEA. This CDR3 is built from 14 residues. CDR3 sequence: CSVEAPPGGNIQYF. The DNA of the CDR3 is TGCAGCGTTGAAGCCCCACCGGGCGGAAACATTCAGTACTTC.

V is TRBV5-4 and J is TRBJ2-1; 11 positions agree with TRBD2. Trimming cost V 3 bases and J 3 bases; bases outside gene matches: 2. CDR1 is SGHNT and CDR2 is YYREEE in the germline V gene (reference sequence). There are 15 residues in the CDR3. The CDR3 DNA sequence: TGTGCCAGCAGCTACGGGACTAGCGGCTACAATGAGCAGTTCTTC. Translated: CASSYGTSGYNEQFF.

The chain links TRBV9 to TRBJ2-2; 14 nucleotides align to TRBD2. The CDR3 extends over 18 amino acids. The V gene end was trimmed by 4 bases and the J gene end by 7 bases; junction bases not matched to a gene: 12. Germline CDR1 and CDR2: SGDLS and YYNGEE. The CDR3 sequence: CASSPIHGTSGSVGELFF. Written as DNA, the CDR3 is TGTGCCAGCAGCCCAATACACGGGACTAGCGGGAGCGTCGGGGAGCTGTTTTTT.

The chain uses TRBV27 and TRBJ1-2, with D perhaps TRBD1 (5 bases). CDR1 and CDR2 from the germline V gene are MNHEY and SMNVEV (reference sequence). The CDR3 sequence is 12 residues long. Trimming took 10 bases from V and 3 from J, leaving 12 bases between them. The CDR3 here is CATGGGHYGYTF. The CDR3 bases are TGTGCCACCGGGGGGGGTCACTATGGCTACACCTTC.

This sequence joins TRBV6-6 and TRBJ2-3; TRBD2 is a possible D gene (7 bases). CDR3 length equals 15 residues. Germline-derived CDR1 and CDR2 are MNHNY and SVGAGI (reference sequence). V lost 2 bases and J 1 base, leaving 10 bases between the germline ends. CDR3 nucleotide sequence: TGTGCCAGCAGTTACGGGGGGGGCGGCACAGATACGCAGTATTTT. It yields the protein CASSYGGGGTDTQYF.

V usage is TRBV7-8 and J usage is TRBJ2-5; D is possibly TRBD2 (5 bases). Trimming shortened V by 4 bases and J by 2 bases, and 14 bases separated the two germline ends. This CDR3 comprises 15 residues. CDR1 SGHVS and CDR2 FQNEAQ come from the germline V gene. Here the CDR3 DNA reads TGTGCCAGCAGCTCGTGGAGCACTAGACAAGAGACCCAGTACTTC. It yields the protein CASSSWSTRQETQYF.

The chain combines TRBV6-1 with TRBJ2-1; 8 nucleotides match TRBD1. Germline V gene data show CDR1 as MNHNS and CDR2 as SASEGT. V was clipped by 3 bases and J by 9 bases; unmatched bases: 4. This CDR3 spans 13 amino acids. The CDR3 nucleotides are TGTGCCAGCAGTGACAGGGGGCGCGGTGAGCAGTTCTTC. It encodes CASSDRGRGEQFF.

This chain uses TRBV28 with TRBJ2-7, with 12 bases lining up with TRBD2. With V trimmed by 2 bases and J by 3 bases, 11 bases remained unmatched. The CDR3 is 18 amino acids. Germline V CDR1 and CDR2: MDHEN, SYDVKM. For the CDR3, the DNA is TGTGCCAGCAGTTTAAATCCGCTAGCGGGAGGGAACGACTACGAGCAGTACTTC. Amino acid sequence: CASSLNPLAGGNDYEQYF.

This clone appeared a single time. The CDR3 region has the DNA TGTGCCAGCAGCTTAGCGCGGACAGGGGTGGCAGATACGCAGTATTTT. Its translation is CASSLARTGVADTQYF. This chain uses TRBV7-2 with TRBJ2-3, with 9 bases identical to TRBD1. This CDR3 is 16 amino acids long. The V segment lost 0 bases and the J segment 4 bases; nucleotides outside the gene matches: 5. CDR1 and CDR2 from the germline V gene are SGHTA and FQGNSA. Filled out from reference TRBV7-2 and TRBJ2-3, the complete variable domain reads GAGVSQSPSNKVTEKGKDVELRCDPISGHTALYWYRQSLGQGLEFLIYFQGNSAPDKSGLPSDRFSAERTGGSVSTLTIQRTQQEDSAVYLCASSLARTGVADTQYFGPGTRLTVL.

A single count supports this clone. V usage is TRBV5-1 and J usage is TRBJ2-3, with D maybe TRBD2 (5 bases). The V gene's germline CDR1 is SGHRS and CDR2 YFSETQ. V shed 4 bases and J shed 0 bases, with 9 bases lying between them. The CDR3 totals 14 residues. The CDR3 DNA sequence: TGCGCCAGCAGCCTCGGGATTAGCACAGATACGCAGTATTTT. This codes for CASSLGISTDTQYF.

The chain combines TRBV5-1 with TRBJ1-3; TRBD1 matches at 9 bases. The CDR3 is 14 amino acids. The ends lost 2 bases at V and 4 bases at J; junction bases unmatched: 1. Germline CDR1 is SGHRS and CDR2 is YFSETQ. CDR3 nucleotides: TGCGCCAGCAGCTTCGGACAGGGGGGAAACACCATATATTTT. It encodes CASSFGQGGNTIYF. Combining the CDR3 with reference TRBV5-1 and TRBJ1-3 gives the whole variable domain KAGVTQTPRYLIKTRGQQVTLSCSPISGHRSVSWYQQTPGQGLQFLFEYFSETQRNKGNFPGRFSGRQFSNSRSEMNVSTLELGDSALYLCASSFGQGGNTIYFGEGSWLTVV.

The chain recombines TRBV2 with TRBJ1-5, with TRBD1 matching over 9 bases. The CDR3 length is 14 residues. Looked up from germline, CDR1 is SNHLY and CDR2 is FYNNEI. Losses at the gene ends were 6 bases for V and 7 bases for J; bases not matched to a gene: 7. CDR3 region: CASRGTGSEQPQHF. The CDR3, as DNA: TGTGCCAGCAGGGGGACAGGGTCTGAACAGCCCCAGCATTTT.

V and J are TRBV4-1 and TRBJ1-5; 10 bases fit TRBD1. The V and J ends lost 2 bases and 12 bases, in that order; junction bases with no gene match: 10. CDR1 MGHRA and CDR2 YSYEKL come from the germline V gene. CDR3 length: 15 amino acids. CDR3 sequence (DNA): TGCGCCAGCAGCCAAATCGGGACAGGGGTACGAGGCCAGCATTTT. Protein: CASSQIGTGVRGQHF.

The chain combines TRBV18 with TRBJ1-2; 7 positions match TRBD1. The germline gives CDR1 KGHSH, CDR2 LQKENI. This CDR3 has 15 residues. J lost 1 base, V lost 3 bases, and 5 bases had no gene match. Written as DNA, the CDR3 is TGTGCCAGCTCACCCCCAGGGGGATTTAACTATGGCTACACCTTC. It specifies CASSPPGGFNYGYTF. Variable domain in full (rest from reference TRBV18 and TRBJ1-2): NAGVMQNPRHLVRRRGQEARLRCSPMKGHSHVYWYRQLPEEGLKFMVYLQKENIIDESGMPKERFSAEFPKEGPSILRIQQVVRGDSAAYFCASSPPGGFNYGYTFGSGTRLTVV.

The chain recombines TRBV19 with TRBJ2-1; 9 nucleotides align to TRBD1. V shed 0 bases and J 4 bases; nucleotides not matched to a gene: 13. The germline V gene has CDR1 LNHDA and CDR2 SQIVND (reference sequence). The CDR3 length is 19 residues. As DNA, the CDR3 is TGTGCCAGTAGTATAGATCTCGGGACAGGGAGTCGGGCATACAATGAGCAGTTCTTC. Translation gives CASSIDLGTGSRAYNEQFF.

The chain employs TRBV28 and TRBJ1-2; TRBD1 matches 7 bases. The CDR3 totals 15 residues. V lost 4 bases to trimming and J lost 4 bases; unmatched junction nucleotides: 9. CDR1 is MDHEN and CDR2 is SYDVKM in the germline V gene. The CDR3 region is CASSSGTAGGYGYTF. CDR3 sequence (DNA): TGTGCCAGCAGTTCGGGGACAGCGGGGGGCTATGGCTACACCTTC.

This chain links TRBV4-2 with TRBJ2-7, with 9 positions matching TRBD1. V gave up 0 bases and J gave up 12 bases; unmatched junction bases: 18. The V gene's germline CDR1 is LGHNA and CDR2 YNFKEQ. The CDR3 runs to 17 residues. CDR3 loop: CASSQETGGNSGAVRYF. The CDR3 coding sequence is TGTGCCAGCAGCCAAGAAACAGGGGGCAATTCCGGTGCAGTTCGGTACTTC.